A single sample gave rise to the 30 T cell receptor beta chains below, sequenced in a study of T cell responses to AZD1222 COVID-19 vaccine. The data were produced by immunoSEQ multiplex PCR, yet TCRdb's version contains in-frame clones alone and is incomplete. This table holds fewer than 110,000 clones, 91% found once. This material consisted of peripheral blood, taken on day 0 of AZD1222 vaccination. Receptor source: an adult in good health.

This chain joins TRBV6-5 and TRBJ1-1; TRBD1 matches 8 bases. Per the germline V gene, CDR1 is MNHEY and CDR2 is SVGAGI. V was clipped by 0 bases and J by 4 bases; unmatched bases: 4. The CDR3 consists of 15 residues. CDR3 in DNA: TGTGCCAGCAGTTACTCTCAGGGGGCGCGCACTGAAGCTTTCTTT. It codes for CASSYSQGARTEAFF.

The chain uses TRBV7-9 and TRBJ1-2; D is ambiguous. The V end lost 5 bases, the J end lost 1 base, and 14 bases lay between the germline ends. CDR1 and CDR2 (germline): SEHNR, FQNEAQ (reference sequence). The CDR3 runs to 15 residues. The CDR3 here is CASSLGQAINYGYTF. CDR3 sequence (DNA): TGTGCCAGCAGCCTCGGGCAGGCGATTAACTATGGCTACACCTTC.

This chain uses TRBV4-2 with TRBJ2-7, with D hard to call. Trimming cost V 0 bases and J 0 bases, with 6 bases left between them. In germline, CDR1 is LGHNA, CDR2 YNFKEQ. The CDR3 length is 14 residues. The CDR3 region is CASSQEYLSYEQYF. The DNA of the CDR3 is TGTGCCAGCAGCCAAGAGTATCTCTCCTACGAGCAGTACTTC.

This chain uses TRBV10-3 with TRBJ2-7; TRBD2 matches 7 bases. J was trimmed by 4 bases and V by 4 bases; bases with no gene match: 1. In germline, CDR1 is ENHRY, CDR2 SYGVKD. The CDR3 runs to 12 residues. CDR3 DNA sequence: TGTGCCATCAGTGCAGCGGGGTACGAGCAGTACTTC. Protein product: CAISAAGYEQYF.

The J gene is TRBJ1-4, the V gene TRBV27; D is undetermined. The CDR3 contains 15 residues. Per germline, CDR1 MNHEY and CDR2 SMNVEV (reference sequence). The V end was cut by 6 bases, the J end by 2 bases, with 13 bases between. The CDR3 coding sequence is TGTGCCAGCAGCCTGTGGGCGTCTACTAATGAAAAACTGTTTTTT. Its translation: CASSLWASTNEKLFF.

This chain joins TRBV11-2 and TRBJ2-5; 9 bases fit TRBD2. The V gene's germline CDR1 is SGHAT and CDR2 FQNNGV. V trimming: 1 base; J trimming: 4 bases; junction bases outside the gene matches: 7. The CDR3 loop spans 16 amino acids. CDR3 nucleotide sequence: TGTGCCAGCAGCTTAGGGCGGGAGGGTACGCCAGAGACCCAGTACTTC. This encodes CASSLGREGTPETQYF.

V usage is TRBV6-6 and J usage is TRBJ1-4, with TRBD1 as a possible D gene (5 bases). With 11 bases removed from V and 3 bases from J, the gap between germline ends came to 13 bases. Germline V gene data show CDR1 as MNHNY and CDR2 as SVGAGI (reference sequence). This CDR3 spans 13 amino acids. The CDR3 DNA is TGTGCCTCATCAGAAGGGGCTAATGAAAAACTGTTTTTT. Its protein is CASSEGANEKLFF.

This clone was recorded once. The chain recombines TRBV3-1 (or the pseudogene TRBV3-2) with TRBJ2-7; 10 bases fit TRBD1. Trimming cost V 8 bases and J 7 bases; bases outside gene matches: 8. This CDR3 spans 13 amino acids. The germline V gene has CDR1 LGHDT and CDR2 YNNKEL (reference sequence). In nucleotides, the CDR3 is TGTGCCAGCCGGGACAGGGGCTCGGGGGAGCAGTACTTC. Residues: CASRDRGSGEQYF.

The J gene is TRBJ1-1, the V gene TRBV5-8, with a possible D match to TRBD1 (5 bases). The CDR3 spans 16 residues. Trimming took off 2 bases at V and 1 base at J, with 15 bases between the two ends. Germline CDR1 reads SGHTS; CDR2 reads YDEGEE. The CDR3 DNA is TGTGCCAGCAGCTTCCTGAAGACAGTTACGAACACTGAAGCTTTCTTT. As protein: CASSFLKTVTNTEAFF.

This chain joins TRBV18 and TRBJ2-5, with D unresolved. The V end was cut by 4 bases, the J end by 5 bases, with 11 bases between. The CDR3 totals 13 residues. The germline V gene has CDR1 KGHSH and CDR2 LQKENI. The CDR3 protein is CASSRNLGETQYF. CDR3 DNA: TGTGCCAGCTCACGCAACCTAGGGGAGACCCAGTACTTC.

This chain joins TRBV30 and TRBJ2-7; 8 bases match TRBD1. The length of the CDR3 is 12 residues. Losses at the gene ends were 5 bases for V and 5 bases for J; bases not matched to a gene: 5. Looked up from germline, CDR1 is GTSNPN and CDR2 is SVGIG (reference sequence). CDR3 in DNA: TGTGCCTGGTTACAGGGGGTCCACGAGCAGTACTTC. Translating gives CAWLQGVHEQYF.

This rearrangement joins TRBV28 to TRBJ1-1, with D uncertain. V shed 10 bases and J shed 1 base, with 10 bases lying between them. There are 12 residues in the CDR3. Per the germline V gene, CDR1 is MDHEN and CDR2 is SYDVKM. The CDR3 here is CAIAHRNTEAFF. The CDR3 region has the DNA TGTGCCATCGCCCACAGGAACACTGAAGCTTTCTTT.

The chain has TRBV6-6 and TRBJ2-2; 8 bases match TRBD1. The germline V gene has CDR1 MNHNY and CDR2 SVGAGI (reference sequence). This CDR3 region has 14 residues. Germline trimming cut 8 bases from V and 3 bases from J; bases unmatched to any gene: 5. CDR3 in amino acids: CASVRTGHTGELFF. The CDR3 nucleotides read TGTGCCAGCGTTCGGACAGGGCACACCGGGGAGCTGTTTTTT.

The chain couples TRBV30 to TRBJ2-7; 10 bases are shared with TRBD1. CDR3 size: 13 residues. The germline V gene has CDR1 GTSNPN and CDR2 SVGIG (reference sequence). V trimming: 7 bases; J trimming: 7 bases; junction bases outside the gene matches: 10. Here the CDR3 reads CASYDRGLGEQYF. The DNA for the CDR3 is TGTGCCTCGTACGACAGGGGGCTGGGAGAGCAGTACTTC.

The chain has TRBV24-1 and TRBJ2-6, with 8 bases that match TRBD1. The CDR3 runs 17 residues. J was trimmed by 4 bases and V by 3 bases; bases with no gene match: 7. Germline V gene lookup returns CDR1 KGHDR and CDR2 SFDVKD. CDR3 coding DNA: TGTGCCACCAGTGATGGACAGGGAACCCCCGGGGCCAACGTCCTGACTTTC. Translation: CATSDGQGTPGANVLTF.

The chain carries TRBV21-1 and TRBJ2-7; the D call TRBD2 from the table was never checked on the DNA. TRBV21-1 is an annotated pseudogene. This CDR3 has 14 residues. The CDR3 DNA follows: TGTGCCAGCAGCCCAAGCTGGTCAACCTACGAGCAGTACTTC. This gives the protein CASSPSWSTYEQYF.

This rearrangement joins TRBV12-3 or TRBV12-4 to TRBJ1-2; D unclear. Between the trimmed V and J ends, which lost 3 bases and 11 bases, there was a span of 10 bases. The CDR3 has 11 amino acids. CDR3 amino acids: CASSFKGGYTF. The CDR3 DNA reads TGTGCCAGCAGTTTTAAGGGAGGATACACCTTC.

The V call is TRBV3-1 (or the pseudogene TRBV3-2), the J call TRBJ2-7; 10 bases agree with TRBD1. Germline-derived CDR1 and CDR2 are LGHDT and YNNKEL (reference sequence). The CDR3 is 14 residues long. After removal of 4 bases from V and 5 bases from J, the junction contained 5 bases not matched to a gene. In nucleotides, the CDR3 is TGTGCCAGCAGCCCCCGACAGGGGGCTGACGAGCAGTACTTC. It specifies CASSPRQGADEQYF.

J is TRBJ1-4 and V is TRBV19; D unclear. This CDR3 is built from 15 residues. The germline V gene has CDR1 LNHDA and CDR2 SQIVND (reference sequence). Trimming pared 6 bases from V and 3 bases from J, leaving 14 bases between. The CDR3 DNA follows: TGTGCCAGTAGGGGAATAGGAAGTTCTAATGAAAAACTGTTTTTT. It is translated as CASRGIGSSNEKLFF.

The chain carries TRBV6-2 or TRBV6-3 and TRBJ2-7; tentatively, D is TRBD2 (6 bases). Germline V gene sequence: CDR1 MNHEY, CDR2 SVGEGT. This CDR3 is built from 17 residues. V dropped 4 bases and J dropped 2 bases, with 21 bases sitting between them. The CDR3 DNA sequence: TGTGCCAGCAGTTCTCTCGTTCGGCGGGGTCTTACCTACGAGCAGTACTTC. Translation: CASSSLVRRGLTYEQYF.

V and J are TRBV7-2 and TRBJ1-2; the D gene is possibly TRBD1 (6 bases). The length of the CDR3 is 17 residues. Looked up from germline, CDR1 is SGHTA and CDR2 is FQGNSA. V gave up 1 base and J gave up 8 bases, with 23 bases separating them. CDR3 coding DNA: TGTGCCAGCAGCTTAGTGGTGGGTGGGGGCAACCCCCTGGGCTACACCTTC. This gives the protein CASSLVVGGGNPLGYTF.

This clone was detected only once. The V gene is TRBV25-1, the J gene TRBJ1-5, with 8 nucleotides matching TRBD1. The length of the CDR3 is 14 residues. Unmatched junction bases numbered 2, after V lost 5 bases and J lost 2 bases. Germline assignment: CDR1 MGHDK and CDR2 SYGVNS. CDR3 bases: TGTGCCAGCAGTCAACAGGGGGGCAATCAGCCCCAGCATTTT. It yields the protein CASSQQGGNQPQHF.

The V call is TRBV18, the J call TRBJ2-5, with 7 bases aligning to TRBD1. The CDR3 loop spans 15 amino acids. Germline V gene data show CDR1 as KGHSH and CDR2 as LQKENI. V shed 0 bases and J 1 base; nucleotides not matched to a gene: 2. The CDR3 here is CASSPPAGGQETQYF. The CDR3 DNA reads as TGTGCCAGCTCACCACCGGCAGGGGGCCAAGAGACCCAGTACTTC.

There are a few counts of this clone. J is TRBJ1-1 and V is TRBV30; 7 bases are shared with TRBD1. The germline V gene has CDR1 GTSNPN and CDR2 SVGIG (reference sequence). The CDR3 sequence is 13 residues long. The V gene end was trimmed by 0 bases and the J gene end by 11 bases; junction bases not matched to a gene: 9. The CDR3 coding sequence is TGTGCCTGGAGTGTATTGGCAGGGGGAGGGGCTTTCTTT. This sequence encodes CAWSVLAGGGAFF.

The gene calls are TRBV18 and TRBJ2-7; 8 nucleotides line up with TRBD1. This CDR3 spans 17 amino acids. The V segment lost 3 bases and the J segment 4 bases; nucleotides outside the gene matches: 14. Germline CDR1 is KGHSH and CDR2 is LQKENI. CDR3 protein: CASSPLAPGGRTYEQYF. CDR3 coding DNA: TGTGCCAGCTCACCTCTGGCCCCAGGGGGCAGGACGTACGAGCAGTACTTC. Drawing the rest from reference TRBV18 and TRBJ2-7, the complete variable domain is NAGVMQNPRHLVRRRGQEARLRCSPMKGHSHVYWYRQLPEEGLKFMVYLQKENIIDESGMPKERFSAEFPKEGPSILRIQQVVRGDSAAYFCASSPLAPGGRTYEQYFGPGTRLTVT.

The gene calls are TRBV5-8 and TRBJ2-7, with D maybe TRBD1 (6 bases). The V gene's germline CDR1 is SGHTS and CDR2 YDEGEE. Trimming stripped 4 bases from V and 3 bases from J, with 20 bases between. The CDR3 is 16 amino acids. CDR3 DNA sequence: TGTGCCAGCAGCCACTTCGGAGGACAGAGTTTCTACGAGCAGTACTTC. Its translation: CASSHFGGQSFYEQYF. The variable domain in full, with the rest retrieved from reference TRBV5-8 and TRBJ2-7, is EAGVTQSPTHLIKTRGQQATLRCSPISGHTSVYWYQQALGLGLQFLLWYDEGEERNRGNFPPRFSGRQFPNYSSELNVNALELEDSALYLCASSHFGGQSFYEQYFGPGTRLTVT.

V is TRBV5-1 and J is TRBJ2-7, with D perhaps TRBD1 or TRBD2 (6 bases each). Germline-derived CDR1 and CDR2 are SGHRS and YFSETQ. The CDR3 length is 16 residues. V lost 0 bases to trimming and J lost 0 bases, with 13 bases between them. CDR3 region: CASSLVGGLSSYEQYF. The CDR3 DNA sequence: TGCGCCAGCAGCTTGGTAGGGGGGTTGAGCTCCTACGAGCAGTACTTC.

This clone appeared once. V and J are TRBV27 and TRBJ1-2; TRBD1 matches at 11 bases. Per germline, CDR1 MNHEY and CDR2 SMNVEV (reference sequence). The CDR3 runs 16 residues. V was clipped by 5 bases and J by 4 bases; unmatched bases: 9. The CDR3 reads CASSKEGTGGGYGYTF. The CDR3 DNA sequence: TGTGCCAGCAGTAAAGAAGGGACAGGGGGGGGCTATGGCTACACCTTC.

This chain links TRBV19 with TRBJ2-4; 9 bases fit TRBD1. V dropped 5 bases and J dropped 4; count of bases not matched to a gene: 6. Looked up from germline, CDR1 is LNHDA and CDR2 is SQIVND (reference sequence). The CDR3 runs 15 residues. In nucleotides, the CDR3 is TGTGCCAGTAGTCCAAACAGGGGGCCGAAAAACATTCAGTACTTC. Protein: CASSPNRGPKNIQYF.

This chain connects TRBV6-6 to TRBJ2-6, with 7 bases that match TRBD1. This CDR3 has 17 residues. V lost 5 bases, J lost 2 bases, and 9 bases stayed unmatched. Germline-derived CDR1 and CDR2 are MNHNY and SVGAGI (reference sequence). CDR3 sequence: CASSHLKQGPGANVLTF. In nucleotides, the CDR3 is TGTGCCAGCAGTCACCTTAAACAGGGGCCTGGGGCCAACGTCCTGACTTTC.